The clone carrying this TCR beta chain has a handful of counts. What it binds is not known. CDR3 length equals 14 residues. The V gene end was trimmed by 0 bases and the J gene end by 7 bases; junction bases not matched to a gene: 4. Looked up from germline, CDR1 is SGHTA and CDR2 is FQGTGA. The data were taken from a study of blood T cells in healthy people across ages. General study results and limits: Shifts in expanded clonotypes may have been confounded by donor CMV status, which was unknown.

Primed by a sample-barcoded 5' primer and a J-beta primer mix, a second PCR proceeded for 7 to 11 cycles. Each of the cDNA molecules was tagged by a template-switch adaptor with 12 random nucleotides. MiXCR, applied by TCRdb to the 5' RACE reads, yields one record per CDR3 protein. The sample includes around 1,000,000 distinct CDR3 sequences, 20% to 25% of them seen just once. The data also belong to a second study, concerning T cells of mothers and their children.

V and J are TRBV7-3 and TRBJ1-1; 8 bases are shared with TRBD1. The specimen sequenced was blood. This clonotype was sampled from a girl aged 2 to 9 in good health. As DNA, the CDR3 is TGTGCCAGCAGCTTAACCGGGACAGGAGTTGAAGCTTTCTTT. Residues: CASSLTGTGVEAFF. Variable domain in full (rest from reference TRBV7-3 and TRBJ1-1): GAGVSQTPSNKVTEKGKYVELRCDPISGHTALYWYRQSLGQGPEFLIYFQGTGAADDSGLPNDRFFAVRPEGSVSTLKIQRTERGDSAVYLCASSLTGTGVEAFFGQGTRLTVV.